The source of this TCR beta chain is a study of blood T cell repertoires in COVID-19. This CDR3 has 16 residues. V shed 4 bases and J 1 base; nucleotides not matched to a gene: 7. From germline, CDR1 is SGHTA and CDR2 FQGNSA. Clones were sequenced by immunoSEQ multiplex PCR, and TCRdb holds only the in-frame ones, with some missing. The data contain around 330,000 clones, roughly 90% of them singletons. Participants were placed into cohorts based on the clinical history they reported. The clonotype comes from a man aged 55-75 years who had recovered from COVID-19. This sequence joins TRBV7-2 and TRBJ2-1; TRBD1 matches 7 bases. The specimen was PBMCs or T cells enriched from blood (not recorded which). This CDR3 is CASSSAGGVSYNEQFF. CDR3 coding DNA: TGTGCCAGCAGCTCCGCAGGGGGTGTGTCCTACAATGAGCAGTTCTTC.